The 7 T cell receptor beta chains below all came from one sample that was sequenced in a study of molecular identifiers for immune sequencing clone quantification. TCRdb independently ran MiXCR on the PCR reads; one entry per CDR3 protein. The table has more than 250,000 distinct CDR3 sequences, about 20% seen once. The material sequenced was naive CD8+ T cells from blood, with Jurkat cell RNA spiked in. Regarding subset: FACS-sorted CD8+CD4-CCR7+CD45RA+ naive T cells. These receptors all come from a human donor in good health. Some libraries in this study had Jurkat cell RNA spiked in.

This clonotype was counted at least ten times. CDR3 nucleotides: TGTGCCAGCACCTCTCGGGGGAATGAAAAACTGTTTTTT. Protein sequence: CASTSRGNEKLFF. The V gene is TRBV13, the J gene TRBJ1-4; D is perhaps TRBD1 (5 bases). The CDR3 runs to 13 residues. V lost 7 bases to trimming and J lost 5 bases, with 11 bases between them. Germline-derived CDR1 and CDR2 are PRHDT and FYEKMQ (reference sequence).

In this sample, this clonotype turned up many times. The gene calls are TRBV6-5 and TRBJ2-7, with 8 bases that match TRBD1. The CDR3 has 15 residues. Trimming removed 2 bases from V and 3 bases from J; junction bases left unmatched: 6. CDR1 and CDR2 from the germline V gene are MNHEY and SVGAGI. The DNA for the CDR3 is TGTGCCAGCAGTTACCCAACAGACAGGGGCTACGAGCAGTACTTC. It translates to CASSYPTDRGYEQYF.

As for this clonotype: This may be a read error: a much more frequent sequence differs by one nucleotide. The CDR3, as DNA: TGTGCCGGCAGTCCTCATCCCTATAAAAACTCTGGAAACACCATATATTTT. Its protein is CAGSPHPYKNSGNTIYF. The gene calls are TRBV12-3 or TRBV12-4 and TRBJ1-3; no clear D gene. The CDR3 sequence is 17 residues long.

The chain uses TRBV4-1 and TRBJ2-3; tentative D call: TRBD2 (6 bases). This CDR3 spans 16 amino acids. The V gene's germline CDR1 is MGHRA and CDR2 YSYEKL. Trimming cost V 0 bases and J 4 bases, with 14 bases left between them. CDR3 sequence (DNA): TGCGCCAGCAGCCAAGAGGGCGGGACGAGCGCAGATACGCAGTATTTT. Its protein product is CASSQEGGTSADTQYF.

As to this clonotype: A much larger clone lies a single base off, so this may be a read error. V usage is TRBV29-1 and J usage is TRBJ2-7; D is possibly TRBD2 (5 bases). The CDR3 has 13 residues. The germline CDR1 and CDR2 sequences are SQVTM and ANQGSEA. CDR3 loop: CSGSGSGSDEQYF. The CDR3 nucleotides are TGCAGTGGATCCGGCAGCGGATCGGACGAGCAGTACTTC.

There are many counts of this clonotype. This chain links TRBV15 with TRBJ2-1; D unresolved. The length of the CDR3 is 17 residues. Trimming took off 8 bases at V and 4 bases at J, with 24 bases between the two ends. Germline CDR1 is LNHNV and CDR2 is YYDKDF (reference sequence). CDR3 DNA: TGTGCCACCGCAGACGGTGGTACGGGCGGTTCTTACAATGAGCAGTTCTTC. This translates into CATADGGTGGSYNEQFF.

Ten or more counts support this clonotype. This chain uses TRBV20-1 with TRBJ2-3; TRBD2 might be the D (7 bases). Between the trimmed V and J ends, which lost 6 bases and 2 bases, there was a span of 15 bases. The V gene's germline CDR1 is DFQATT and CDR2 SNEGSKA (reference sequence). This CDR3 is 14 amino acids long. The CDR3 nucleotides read TGCAGTGCGGAGGGGGGGGAATTCACAGATACGCAGTATTTT. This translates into CSAEGGEFTDTQYF.